This T cell receptor beta chain appears in the sequencing data of a study of identical twins. General study findings and limits: Excess sharing by twins proved weaker in beta out-of-frame sequences.

With regard to this clonotype: Antigen specificity is unknown.

From the 5' RACE reads, TCRdb called clonotypes with MiXCR, one entry per CDR3 protein. The repertoire holds approximately 280,000 distinct CDR3 sequences, with about 8.3% as singletons. Germline V gene data show CDR1 as SGHKS and CDR2 as YYEKEE (reference sequence). This CDR3 contains 12 residues. Trimming took 4 bases from V and 11 from J, leaving 15 bases between them. A further study also used this sample, focusing on yellow fever vaccine responses in identical twins.

Specimen: memory (CD45RO+) T cells sorted from blood. The clonotype originates from a woman aged 18-29 years in good health. The chain is built from TRBV5-5 and TRBJ1-1; TRBD1 might be the D (5 bases). CDR3 coding DNA: TGTGCCAGCAGCGACACCGTGGGGCACGCTTTCTTT. This sequence encodes CASSDTVGHAFF.